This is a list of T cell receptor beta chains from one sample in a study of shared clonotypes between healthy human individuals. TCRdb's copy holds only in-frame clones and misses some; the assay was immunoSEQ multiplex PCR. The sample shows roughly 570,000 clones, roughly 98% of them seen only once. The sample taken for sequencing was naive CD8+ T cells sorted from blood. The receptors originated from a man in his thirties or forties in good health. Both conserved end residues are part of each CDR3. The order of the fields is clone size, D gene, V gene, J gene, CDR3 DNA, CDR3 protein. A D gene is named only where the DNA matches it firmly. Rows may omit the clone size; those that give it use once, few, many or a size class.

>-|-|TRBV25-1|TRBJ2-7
TGTGCCGCTGGGAACGAGCAGTACTTC
CAAGNEQYF
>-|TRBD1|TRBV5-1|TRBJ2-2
TGCGCCAGCAGCTTTCTCCCGGACAGGGGGTTTACCGGGGAGCTGTTTTTT
CASSFLPDRGFTGELFF
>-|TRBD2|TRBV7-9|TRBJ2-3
TGTGCCAGCAGCTTCCGACCGACTAGCGGGAATACAGATACGCAGTATTTT
CASSFRPTSGNTDTQYF
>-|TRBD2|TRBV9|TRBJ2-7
TGTGCCAGCAGCGTGGGGACTAGCGGGAGGGCCTACGAGCAGTACTTC
CASSVGTSGRAYEQYF
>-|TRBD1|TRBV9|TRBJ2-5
TGTGCCAGCAGCGCCCAAGGGACAGGGCCGGAGACCCAGTACTTC
CASSAQGTGPETQYF
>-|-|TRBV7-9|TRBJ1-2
TGTGCCAGCAGCGACGAAGGTGGGAACTACTATGGCTACACCTTC
CASSDEGGNYYGYTF
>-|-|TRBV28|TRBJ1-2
TGTGCCAGCAGTTTAGGGGCAAACTATGGCTACACCTTC
CASSLGANYGYTF
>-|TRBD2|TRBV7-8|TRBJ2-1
TGTGCCAGCAGCCAGGGTTTTGGCGGGAGTGGCTACAATGAGCAGTTCTTC
CASSQGFGGSGYNEQFF
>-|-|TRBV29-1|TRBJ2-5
TGCAGCGTTGAAGGGGGTCTGAGGCTGGGGTACCAAGAGACCCAGTACTTC
CSVEGGLRLGYQETQYF
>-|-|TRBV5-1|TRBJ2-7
TGCGCCAGCAGCTTGCCACTAGGAGAGCCCTACGAGCAGTACTTC
CASSLPLGEPYEQYF
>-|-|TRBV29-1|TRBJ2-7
TGCAGCGCAACCCCGGGGGAGGACGAGCAGTACTTC
CSATPGEDEQYF
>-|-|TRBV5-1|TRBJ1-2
TGCGCCAGCAGCTTGGGTGTCAGAACGGCGATAAAAGACTATGGCTACACCTTC
CASSLGVRTAIKDYGYTF
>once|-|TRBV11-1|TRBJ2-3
TGTGCCAGCAGCTTAGTTTTTGTGGATACGCAGTATTTT
CASSLVFVDTQYF
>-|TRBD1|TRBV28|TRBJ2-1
TGTGCCAGCTCCCACCTGGGACAGGTCGATGAGCAGTTCTTC
CASSHLGQVDEQFF
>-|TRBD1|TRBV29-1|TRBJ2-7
TGCAGCGTTTTACACCGGGACAGGGGTCCTTACGAGCAGTACTTC
CSVLHRDRGPYEQYF
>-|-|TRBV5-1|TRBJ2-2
TGCGCCAGCAGCGATCCGACACTCATGGCCGGGGAGCTGTTTTTT
CASSDPTLMAGELFF
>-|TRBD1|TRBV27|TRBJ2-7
TGTGCCAGCAGTATGACAGGGTTCTCGGACTACGAGCAGTACTTC
CASSMTGFSDYEQYF
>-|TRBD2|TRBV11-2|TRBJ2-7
TGTGCCAGCAGCTTCGGGGGGGACACCTACGAGCAGTACTTC
CASSFGGDTYEQYF
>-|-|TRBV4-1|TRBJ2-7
TGCGCCAGCAGCTGGGGAAGCGGAGGGGCCTACGAGCAGTACTTC
CASSWGSGGAYEQYF
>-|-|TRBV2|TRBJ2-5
TGTGCCAGCAGTGAACAAGAGACCCAGTACTTC
CASSEQETQYF
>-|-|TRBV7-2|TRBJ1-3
TGTGCCAGCAGCTTAGGCACACCGAGCATATCTGGAAACACCATATATTTT
CASSLGTPSISGNTIYF
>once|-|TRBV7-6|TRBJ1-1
TGTGCCAGCAGCCTCAGGGGTTTAGGGACCACTGAAGCTTTCTTT
CASSLRGLGTTEAFF
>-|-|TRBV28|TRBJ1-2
TGTGCCAGCAGTCACCCGGACGGCTACACCTTC
CASSHPDGYTF
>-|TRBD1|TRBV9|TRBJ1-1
TGTGCCAGCAGCCCCCCCGGGACAGTCATGAACACTGAAGCTTTCTTT
CASSPPGTVMNTEAFF
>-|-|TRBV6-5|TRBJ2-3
TGTGCCAGCAGTTACTCCCCCCTGGCAGATACGCAGTATTTT
CASSYSPLADTQYF
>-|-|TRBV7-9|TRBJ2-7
TGTGCCAGCAGCGGAGGACGCTACGAGCAGTACTTC
CASSGGRYEQYF
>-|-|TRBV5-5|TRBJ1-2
TGTGCCAGCAGCCATCAAACCCTGGGAGGGGACGGAGCCTTCATCGGCTACACCTTC
CASSHQTLGGDGAFIGYTF
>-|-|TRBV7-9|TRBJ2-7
TGTGCCAGCACCAAGTCGGACTCCTACTACGAGCAGTACTTC
CASTKSDSYYEQYF
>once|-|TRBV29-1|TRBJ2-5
TGCAGCGTTGAAGACAGGGACGCAGAACGGCAGACCCAGTACTTC
CSVEDRDAERQTQYF
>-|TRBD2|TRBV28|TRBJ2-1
TGTGCCAGCAGTCCCCCGACTAGCGGGATCTTTTTTATTAAGCAGTTCTTC
CASSPPTSGIFFIKQFF
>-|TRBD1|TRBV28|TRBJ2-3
TGTGCCAGCAGTTCGAGTGGGACAGGGTGGGATACGCAGTATTTT
CASSSSGTGWDTQYF
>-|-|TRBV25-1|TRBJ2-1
TGTGCCAGCAACTACACAGACAGGTTCGTCAATGAGCAGTTCTTC
CASNYTDRFVNEQFF
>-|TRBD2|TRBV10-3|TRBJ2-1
TGTGCCACGGGACTAGCGGGAGCTGGTGAGCAGTTCTTC
CATGLAGAGEQFF
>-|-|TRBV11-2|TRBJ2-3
TGTGCCAGCAGCTTTATCACAGATACGCAGTATTTT
CASSFITDTQYF
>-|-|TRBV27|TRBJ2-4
TGTGCCAGCAGTGATAGCGGACTAGCCAAAAACATTCAGTACTTC
CASSDSGLAKNIQYF
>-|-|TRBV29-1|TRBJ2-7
TGCAGCGTTGTATCAGGGAACTACGAGCAGTACTTC
CSVVSGNYEQYF
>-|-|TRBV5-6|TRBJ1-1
TGTGCCAGCAGCTTGCTAAGGGGGAACACTGAAGCTTTCTTT
CASSLLRGNTEAFF
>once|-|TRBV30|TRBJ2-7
TGTGCCTGGAGTGTATGGGAGGAGGACTACGAGCAGTACTTC
CAWSVWEEDYEQYF
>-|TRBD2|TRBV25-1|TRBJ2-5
TGTGCCAGCAGCCCCACCCTCACTAGCGGGAGTACGGAGACCCAGTACTTC
CASSPTLTSGSTETQYF
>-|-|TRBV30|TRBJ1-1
TGTGCCTGGAGTTACAGTGGGACTGAAGCTTTCTTT
CAWSYSGTEAFF
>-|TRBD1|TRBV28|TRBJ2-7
TGTGCCAGCAGTTCCCAAGACAGGGACCTAGGGGCATCCTACGAGCAGTACTTC
CASSSQDRDLGASYEQYF
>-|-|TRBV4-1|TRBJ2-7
TGCGCCAGCAGCCAAGCGTCCAGCTACGAGCAGTACTTC
CASSQASSYEQYF
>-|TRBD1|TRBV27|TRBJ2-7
TGTGCCAGCAGTTTAGGGACAGGTTACGAGCAGTACTTC
CASSLGTGYEQYF
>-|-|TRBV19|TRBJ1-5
TGTGCCAGTAGAGGGGAGGAGTATAGCAATCAGCCCCAGCATTTT
CASRGEEYSNQPQHF
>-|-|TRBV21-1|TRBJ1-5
TGTGCCAGCAGCAGGGCAGACAGGGCCAATCAGCCCCAGCATTTT
CASSRADRANQPQHF
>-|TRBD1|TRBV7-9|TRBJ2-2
TGTGCCAGCAGCCCGCAGACAGGGTACGGCGGGGAGCTGTTTTTT
CASSPQTGYGGELFF
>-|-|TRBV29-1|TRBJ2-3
TGCAGCGTTGGGTTAGCGTCGGAGCTTGATACGCAGTATTTT
CSVGLASELDTQYF
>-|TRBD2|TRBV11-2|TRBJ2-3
TGTGCCAGCAGCCCCGGACTAGGTAGCACAGATACGCAGTATTTT
CASSPGLGSTDTQYF
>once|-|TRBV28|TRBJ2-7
TGTGCCAGCAGTCCCCTTCCCGGGACACTTTACGAGCAGTACTTC
CASSPLPGTLYEQYF
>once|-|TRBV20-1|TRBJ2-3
TGCAGTGCTAGCCCCCTAGATACGCAGTATTTT
CSASPLDTQYF
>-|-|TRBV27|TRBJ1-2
TGTGCCAGCAGTCGGCTCTTGTCGGATGGCTACACCTTC
CASSRLLSDGYTF
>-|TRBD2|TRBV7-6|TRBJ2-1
TGTGCCAGCAGCTCCCCTCGACTGGGACTAAACAATGAGCAGTTCTTC
CASSSPRLGLNNEQFF
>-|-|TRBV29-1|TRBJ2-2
TGCAGCTCAACTCTAAACACCGGGGAGCTGTTTTTT
CSSTLNTGELFF
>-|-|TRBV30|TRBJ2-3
TGTGCCTGGAGTGTACTTCCCCCCCACACAGATACGCAGTATTTT
CAWSVLPPHTDTQYF